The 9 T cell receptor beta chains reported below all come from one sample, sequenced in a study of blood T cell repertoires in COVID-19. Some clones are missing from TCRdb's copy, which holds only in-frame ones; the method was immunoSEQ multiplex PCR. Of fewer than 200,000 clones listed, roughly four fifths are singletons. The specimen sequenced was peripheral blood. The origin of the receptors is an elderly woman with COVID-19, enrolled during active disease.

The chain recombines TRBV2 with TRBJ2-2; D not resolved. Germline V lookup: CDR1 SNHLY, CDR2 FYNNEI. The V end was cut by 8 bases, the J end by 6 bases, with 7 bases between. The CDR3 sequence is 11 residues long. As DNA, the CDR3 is TGTGCCAGCCAGTGGCCCGGGGAGCTGTTTTTT. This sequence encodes CASQWPGELFF. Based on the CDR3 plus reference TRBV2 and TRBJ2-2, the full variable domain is EPEVTQTPSHQVTQMGQEVILRCVPISNHLYFYWYRQILGQKVEFLVSFYNNEISEKSEIFDDQFSVERPDGSNFTLKIRSTKLEDSAMYFCASQWPGELFFGEGSRLTVL.

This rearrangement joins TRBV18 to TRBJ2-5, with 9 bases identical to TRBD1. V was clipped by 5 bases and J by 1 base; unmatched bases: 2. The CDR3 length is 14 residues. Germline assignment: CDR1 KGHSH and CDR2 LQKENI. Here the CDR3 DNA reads TGTGCCAGCTCAGGGACAGGGCTCCAAGAGACCCAGTACTTC. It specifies CASSGTGLQETQYF.

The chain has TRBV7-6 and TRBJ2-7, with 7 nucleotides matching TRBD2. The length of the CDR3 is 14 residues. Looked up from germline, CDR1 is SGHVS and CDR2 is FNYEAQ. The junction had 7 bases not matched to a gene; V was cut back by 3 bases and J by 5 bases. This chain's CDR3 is CASSFFGGIDEQYF. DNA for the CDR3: TGTGCCAGCAGCTTTTTCGGGGGGATCGACGAGCAGTACTTC. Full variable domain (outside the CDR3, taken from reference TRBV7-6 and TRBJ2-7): GAGVSQSPRYKVTKRGQDVALRCDPISGHVSLYWYRQALGQGPEFLTYFNYEAQQDKSGLPNDRFSAERPEGSISTLTIQRTEQRDSAMYRCASSFFGGIDEQYFGPGTRLTVT.

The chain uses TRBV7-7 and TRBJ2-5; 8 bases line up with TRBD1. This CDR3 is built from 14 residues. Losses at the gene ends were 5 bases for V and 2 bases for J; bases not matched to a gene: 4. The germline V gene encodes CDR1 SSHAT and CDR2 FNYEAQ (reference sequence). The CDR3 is CASSPDRGQETQYF. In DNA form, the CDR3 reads TGTGCCAGCAGCCCCGACAGGGGTCAAGAGACCCAGTACTTC.

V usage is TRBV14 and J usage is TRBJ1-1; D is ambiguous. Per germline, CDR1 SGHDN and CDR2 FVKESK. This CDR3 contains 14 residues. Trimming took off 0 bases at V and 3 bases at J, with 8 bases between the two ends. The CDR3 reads CASSQDPGYTEAFF. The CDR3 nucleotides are TGTGCCAGCAGCCAAGATCCAGGTTACACTGAAGCTTTCTTT. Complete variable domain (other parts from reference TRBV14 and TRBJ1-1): EAGVTQFPSHSVIEKGQTVTLRCDPISGHDNLYWYRRVMGKEIKFLLHFVKESKQDESGMPNNRFLAERTGGTYSTLKVQPAELEDSGVYFCASSQDPGYTEAFFGQGTRLTVV.

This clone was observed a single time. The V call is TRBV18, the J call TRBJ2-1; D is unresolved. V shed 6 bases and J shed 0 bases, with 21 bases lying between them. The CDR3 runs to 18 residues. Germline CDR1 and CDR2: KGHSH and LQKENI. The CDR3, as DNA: TGTGCCAGCTCCCCGCAACAGTTGCTCGCGAGCTCCTACAATGAGCAGTTCTTC. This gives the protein CASSPQQLLASSYNEQFF. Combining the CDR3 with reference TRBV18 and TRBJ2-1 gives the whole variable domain NAGVMQNPRHLVRRRGQEARLRCSPMKGHSHVYWYRQLPEEGLKFMVYLQKENIIDESGMPKERFSAEFPKEGPSILRIQQVVRGDSAAYFCASSPQQLLASSYNEQFFGPGTRLTVL.

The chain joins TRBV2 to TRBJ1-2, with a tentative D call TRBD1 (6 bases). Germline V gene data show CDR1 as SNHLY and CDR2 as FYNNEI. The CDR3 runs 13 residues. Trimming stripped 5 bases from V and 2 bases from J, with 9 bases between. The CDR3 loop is CASSNTGNYGYTF. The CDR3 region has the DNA TGTGCCAGCAGTAACACAGGGAACTATGGCTACACCTTC.

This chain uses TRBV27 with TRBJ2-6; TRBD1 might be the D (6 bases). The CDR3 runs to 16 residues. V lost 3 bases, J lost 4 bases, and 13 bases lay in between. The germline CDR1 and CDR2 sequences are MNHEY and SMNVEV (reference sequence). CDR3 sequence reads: CASSFGQGKGANVLTF. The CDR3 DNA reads TGTGCCAGCAGTTTCGGCCAGGGGAAAGGGGCCAACGTCCTGACTTTC.

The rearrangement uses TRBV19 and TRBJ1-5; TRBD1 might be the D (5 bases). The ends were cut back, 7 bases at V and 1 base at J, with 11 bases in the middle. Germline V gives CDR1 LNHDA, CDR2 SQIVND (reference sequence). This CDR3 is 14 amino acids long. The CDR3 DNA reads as TGTGCCAGTAAAGGAGGGGTAAGCAATCAGCCCCAGCATTTT. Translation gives CASKGGVSNQPQHF.